The sequence of this TCR beta chain was determined in a study of Ad26.COV2.S vaccination and SARS-CoV-2 variants. The treatment here: some 20 received Ad26.COV2.S at low or high dose, single or two shots; roughly five received placebo; per-sample allocation not given. Specimens were obtained on day 63 following the first vaccine or placebo injection. CDR1 and CDR2 from the germline V gene are LNHDA and SQIVND (reference sequence). Trimming left V 3 bases short and J 0 bases short, with 15 bases between. This CDR3 contains 17 residues. This table comes from immunoSEQ multiplex PCR, and its TCRdb copy is limited to in-frame clones, with some not included. Altogether fewer than 900,000 clones are present, 89% being singletons, with the ten largest covering about 1.5%.

The TCR originated in a person aged 18 to 65 who received the Ad26.COV2.S COVID-19 vaccine or a placebo. Specimen: peripheral blood, collected in a trial of Ad26.COV2.S vaccine versus placebo. The V gene is TRBV19, the J gene TRBJ2-1; D is possibly TRBD1 (5 bases). The CDR3 sequence is CASSIGVGPSSYNEQFF. CDR3 sequence (DNA): TGTGCCAGTAGTATTGGGGTGGGGCCAAGCTCCTACAATGAGCAGTTCTTC.